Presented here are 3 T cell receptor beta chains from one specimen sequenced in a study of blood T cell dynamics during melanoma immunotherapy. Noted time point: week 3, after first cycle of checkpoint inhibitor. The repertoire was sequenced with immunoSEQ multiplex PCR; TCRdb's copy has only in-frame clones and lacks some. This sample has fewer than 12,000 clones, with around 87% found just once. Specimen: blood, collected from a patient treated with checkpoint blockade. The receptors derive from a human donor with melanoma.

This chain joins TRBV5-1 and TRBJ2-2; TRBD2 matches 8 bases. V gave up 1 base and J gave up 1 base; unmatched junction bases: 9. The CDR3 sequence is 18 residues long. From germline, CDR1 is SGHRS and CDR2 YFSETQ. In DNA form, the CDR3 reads TGCGCCAGCAGCTTGCCCGGGGGGCTAGCGGGGAACACCGGGGAGCTGTTTTTT. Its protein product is CASSLPGGLAGNTGELFF. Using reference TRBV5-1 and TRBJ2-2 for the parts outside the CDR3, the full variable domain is KAGVTQTPRYLIKTRGQQVTLSCSPISGHRSVSWYQQTPGQGLQFLFEYFSETQRNKGNFPGRFSGRQFSNSRSEMNVSTLELGDSALYLCASSLPGGLAGNTGELFFGEGSRLTVL.

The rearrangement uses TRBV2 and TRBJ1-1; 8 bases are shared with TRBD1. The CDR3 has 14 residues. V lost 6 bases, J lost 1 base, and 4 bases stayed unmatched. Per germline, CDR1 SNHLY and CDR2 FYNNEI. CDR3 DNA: TGTGCCAGCAGCCGTGGGACAGGGAACACTGAAGCTTTCTTT. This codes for CASSRGTGNTEAFF.

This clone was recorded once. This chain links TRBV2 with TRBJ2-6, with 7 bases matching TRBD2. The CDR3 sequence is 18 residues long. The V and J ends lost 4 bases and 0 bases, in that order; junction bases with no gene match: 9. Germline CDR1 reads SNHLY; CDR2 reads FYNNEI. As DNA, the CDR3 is TGTGCCAGCAGTGGGGGTAGCGGGTTGTACTCTGGGGCCAACGTCCTGACTTTC. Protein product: CASSGGSGLYSGANVLTF.